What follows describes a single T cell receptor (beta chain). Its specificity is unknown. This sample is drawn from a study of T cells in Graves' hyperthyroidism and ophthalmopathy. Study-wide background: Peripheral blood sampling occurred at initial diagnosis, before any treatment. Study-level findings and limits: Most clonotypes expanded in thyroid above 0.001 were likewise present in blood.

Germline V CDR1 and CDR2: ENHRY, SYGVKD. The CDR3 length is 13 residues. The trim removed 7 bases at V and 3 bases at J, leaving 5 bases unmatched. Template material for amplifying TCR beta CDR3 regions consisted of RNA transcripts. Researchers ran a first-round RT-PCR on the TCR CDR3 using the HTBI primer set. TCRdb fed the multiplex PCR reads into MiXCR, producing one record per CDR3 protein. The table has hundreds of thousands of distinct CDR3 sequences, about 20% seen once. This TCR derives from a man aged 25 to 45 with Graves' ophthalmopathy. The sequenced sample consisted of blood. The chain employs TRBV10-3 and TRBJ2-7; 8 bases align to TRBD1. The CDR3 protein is CAITTGQGYEQYF. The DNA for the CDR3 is TGTGCCATCACCACCGGACAGGGCTACGAGCAGTACTTC.